This T cell receptor beta chain emerged from a study of cytomegalovirus exposure and HLA in healthy donors (dated by TCRdb to between 2016 and 2019). Describing the broader study: An earlier analysis of 550 to 700 of the donors reported roughly 300 Gb of sequence data and some 120 million unique TCR beta sequences from 150 million to 200 million T cells. Roughly 300 gigabases of sequencing data and 70 million to 100 million unique TCR sequences were included in an early release covering several hundred HLA-typed donors. Among the roughly 410 genotyped donors, approximately 81% belonged to the genetic ancestry cluster associated with self-reported Caucasian donors. The study aimed to test whether signatures of past pathogen exposure could be identified by cataloging public T cell receptors. The study profiled the T cell repertoires of 500 to 800 subjects by immunosequencing and related them to cytomegalovirus serostatus. Along with the approximately 700-subject first cohort, a separate validation cohort of over a hundred different subjects was used. High-throughput TCR immunosequencing, statistical association of individual TCRs with disease status, and machine learning were combined to predict cytomegalovirus infection status. In a later analysis, previously published TCR beta repertoires from several hundred donors were re-analyzed and high-resolution HLA genotyping was added so that TCR occurrence patterns could be studied. Rather than drawing on any new phenotypic data, the later analysis identified candidate immune exposures from TCR beta sequences and the way those sequences occurred across donors. In an earlier analysis of about 590 of the donors, high-throughput TCR beta sequencing was used to judge whether each TCR beta V gene segment behaved as functional or pseudogenic. Donor age, sex, ethnicity and CMV serostatus were compiled alongside the repertoire data. Genome-wide SNP genotypes for about 55% of the roughly 670 donors were used in a later genetic analysis, which treated that subset as a discovery cohort. Every discovery cohort repertoire had been produced on one sequencing platform. Both class I and class II loci were covered by HLA typing, at four-digit resolution. Typing coverage differed by locus: A, B, C, DRB1 and DQB1 were typed in about 620-640 donors, DQA1 in 500 to 550, DPA1 in around 600, and DPB1 in approximately 450. About 5 DR-DQ haplotypes were handled as single units for association and clustering, since linkage in the cohort was strong. Among several hundred genotyped donors of the cohort, an average of approximately 240,000 unique TCR beta nucleotide sequences was sequenced per donor, of which approximately 19% were non-productive.

In total, just over 650 healthy bone marrow donors made up the cohort. At the time of sampling, every cohort member was nominally healthy, though immune exposures that went unrecorded were likely present. The donor tested CMV seropositive and was one of the 289 seropositive cohort members. Each donor provided a peripheral blood sample, and peripheral blood mononuclear cells were used for TCR beta sequencing. Genomic DNA was extracted from the blood cell samples with the Qiagen DNeasy Blood Extraction Kit. Receptor libraries were prepared by the immunoSEQ multiplex PCR assay. For the multiplex PCR, a mixture combining 60 forward primers for TCR Vbeta segments and 13 reverse primers for TCR Jbeta segments was used. Amplification of the CDR3 region of rearranged TCR beta genes was performed with a multiplex PCR assay on genomic DNA. Amplified TCR beta libraries were sequenced as 87-base-pair reads on the Illumina HiSeq System. In the original analysis: In a later analysis, 70 million to 95 million unique TCR beta chains were counted across the 690 or so repertoires, and roughly 10 million of these chains were shared by at least two donors. Raw reads were error-corrected and collapsed into unique sequences with a nearest-neighbor algorithm that merged closely related sequences to remove PCR and sequencing errors. V, D and J gene segments were assigned by aligning CDR3 sequences to IMGT reference sequences. Each retained sequence needed at least a six-nucleotide match to both a V gene segment and a J gene segment. Rearrangements were classified as productive when the CDR3 lacked stop codons and remained in frame with V and J, and all other rearrangements were classified as non-productive. CDR3 was defined by IMGT convention, running from the second conserved V-encoded cysteine to the conserved J-encoded phenylalanine. Sequences without an unambiguous match to a single V gene segment were excluded from the earlier analysis of over 500 of the donors. In an earlier analysis of a few hundred of the donors, V segments were called functional above 56.7% productive rearrangements and were called segregating when the between-donor standard deviation exceeded 5%. To diagnose cytomegalovirus status from the catalog of TCR beta chain sequences, a statistical classification framework was built. In a later analysis, V and J genes were assigned by comparing TCR nucleotide sequences against IMGT/GENE-DB human TR gene sequences. In a later analysis, CDR3 sequences and most-parsimonious VDJ recombination scenarios were assigned using the TCRdist pipeline. In a later analysis, each TCR beta chain was defined by its CDR3 amino acid sequence together with its V-gene family, and reads without a unique V-gene family were excluded. As a way to deal with suspected cross-contamination and a sequencing artifact, a later analysis dropped hundreds of nucleotide sequences that were highly shared and had low generation probability. For each public chain, a later analysis derived a clonal expansion index from normalized ranks of inferred template counts within each repertoire. Generation probabilities in a later analysis came from a VDJ recombination model fitted to out-of-frame rearrangements, and those results were checked against IGoR. In a later analysis, hypergeometric tests were used to score TCR-TCR, TCR-HLA and TCR-CMV co-occurrence, with a repertoire-size bias correction applied to TCR pairs. False discovery rates were estimated in a later analysis by permuting HLA or CMV assignments 20 times. A later analysis grouped co-occurring TCRs with DBSCAN, adding TCRdist sequence similarity when clustering within HLA-allele-positive subsets. Repertoires with fewer than 30,000 or more than 120,000 public chains were left out of co-occurrence clustering, as were about five repertoires with anomalous nucleotide sharing. Drawn from immuneACCESS, this table holds only the in-frame rearrangements with V and J called that TCRdb kept. Clones are partly lost; checked studies trace under half to an unresolved V gene and leave the rest unexplained. V and J calls and clone size follow that table, whereas D and trimming were derived from the DNA. The sample yields over 100,000 clones; about 81% were counted once. Of the sample, roughly 7.8% falls within the top ten clones.

The cysteine opens and the phenylalanine closes a CDR3 of 13 amino acids. The retained sequence is limited to the CDR3, 39 bases, with the frame set at the first base. V is clipped by 3 bases and J by 0 bases, and the sequence between their germline boundaries is 5 bases long. The germline V gene encodes CDR1 SEHNR and CDR2 FQNEAQ (reference sequence). With respect to this clone: Its antigen is not yet known. No much larger clone is present one base from it, and per-base qualities are unavailable.

Paper-wide results and their limitations: Most TCR sequences were seen in very few donors, while some public TCRs were found in many individuals. A group of highly shared sequence variants was considered likely to be a technical artifact of the sequencing pipeline. Strong co-occurrence of HLA alleles, especially DR and DQ, made assigning TCR associations to individual alleles difficult. In a later analysis, TCR association rates were found to vary across HLA loci, with the most associated TCRs seen for DRB1 alleles and the fewest for HLA-C alleles. The 87-base-pair reads could not distinguish some IMGT-functional V segments, including TRBV6-2 and TRBV6-3, so those segments were excluded. Over 15 rarely observed V segments, including chromosome 9 orphons, were excluded from the earlier analysis of about 600 of the donors because counts were too low. A further reported finding was that TCR beta sequences accurately predicted the HLA-A and HLA-B alleles for most subjects in the first cohort. A later genetic analysis reported fewer N-insertions in productive TCRs among donors in an Asian-associated ancestry cluster than the approximately 700-donor mean. A later analysis associated about 17,000 TCR beta sequences with specific HLA alleles at a false discovery rate of 0.05. Because some donors lacked HLA typing at each locus, the association tests relied only on the typed subset. Correlated functional status among segregating V segments might be attributable to linkage disequilibrium, but an unknown experimental factor could not be ruled out. Sequencing depth was assumed to be roughly uniform across donors in the presence/absence analyses, though that assumption may not hold. In an earlier analysis of more than 450 of the donors, most TCR beta V segments were observed in productive rearrangements about 87% or about 30% of the time, broadly matching IMGT annotations. A few of the identified cytomegalovirus-associated TCR beta chains were confirmed in vitro to be specific for cytomegalovirus antigens. The classifier was reported to diagnose cytomegalovirus status with high specificity and sensitivity in both the original and validation cohorts. In a later analysis, HLA-associated TCR beta chains showed more clonal expansion and lower generation probabilities than non-associated chains that were equally common. A later analysis reported that several top co-occurrence clusters appeared linked to parvovirus B19, influenza, CMV and Epstein-Barr virus. The cohort was sequenced for TCR beta chains only, and without alpha or paired-chain data the features that could be detected were limited. The only immune exposure information available for the cohort was CMV serostatus. The authors suggested that the approach could potentially be generalized to other disease states and immunological phenotypes. The study listed 164 TCR beta chains as associated with cytomegalovirus. In a later genetic analysis, a missense DCLRE1C variant was associated with V-gene and J-gene trimming of TCR beta chains, and the association was replicated in an independent cohort. Most CMV-associated TCR beta chains appeared to be HLA-restricted in a later analysis, and the HLA associations seemed to be driven largely by CMV exposure.

The rearranged segments are TRBV7-9 and TRBJ1-1, with an unclear D gene assignment. The TCR originated in a woman in her forties or fifties in good health and CMV-seropositive. Sequencing used PBMCs. Read as DNA, the sequence is TGTGCCAGCAGCTTTGCGATGAACACTGAAGCTTTCTTT. Protein translation: CASSFAMNTEAFF.